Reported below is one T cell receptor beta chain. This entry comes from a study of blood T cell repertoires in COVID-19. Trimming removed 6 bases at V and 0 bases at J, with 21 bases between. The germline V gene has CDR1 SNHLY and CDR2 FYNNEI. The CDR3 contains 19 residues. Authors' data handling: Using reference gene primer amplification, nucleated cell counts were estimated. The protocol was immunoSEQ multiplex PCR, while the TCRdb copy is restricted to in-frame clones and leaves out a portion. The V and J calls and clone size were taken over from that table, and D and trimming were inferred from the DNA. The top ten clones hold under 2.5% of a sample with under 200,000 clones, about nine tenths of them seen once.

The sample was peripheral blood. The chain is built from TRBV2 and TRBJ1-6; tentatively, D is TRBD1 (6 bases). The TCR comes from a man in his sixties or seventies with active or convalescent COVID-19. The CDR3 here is CASRTDRTRTSSYNSPLHF. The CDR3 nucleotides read TGTGCCAGCAGGACCGACAGGACCAGAACTAGCTCCTATAATTCACCCCTCCACTTT.